The 8 T cell receptor beta chains below come from one sample, sequenced in a study of cytomegalovirus exposure and HLA in healthy donors. Generated by immunoSEQ multiplex PCR, the TCRdb table keeps only in-frame clones and is missing some. The top ten hold roughly 1.3% of the sample, which has 65,000 or so clones, about 90% seen once. Sequencing was done on a sample of PBMCs. The receptors shown here come from a young woman in good health and CMV-seronegative.

The chain carries TRBV18 and TRBJ2-3; D is perhaps TRBD2 (6 bases). The germline gives CDR1 KGHSH, CDR2 LQKENI. The CDR3 is 17 amino acids. V dropped 6 bases and J dropped 6 bases, with 25 bases sitting between them. The CDR3: CASSNLLRDSLRDTQYF. The DNA for the CDR3 is TGTGCCAGCTCCAACCTACTCCGGGACTCTTTAAGGGATACGCAGTATTTT.

This rearrangement joins TRBV6-1 to TRBJ2-5, with D unresolved. Germline V lookup: CDR1 MNHNS, CDR2 SASEGT. This CDR3 is built from 14 residues. Trimming stripped 5 bases from V and 4 bases from J, with 14 bases between. In DNA form, the CDR3 reads TGTGCCAGCAGTCTCCGCTCTTCAGGAGAGACCCAGTACTTC. Protein: CASSLRSSGETQYF.

The rearrangement joins TRBV30 to TRBJ2-7; possibly TRBD2 for D (8 bases). Trimming pared 0 bases from V and 3 bases from J, leaving 15 bases between. CDR3 length: 15 amino acids. Germline V gene data show CDR1 as GTSNPN and CDR2 as SVGIG (reference sequence). CDR3 loop: CAWSVGGGRNYEQYF. The CDR3 DNA reads TGTGCCTGGAGTGTAGGGGGCGGGAGGAACTACGAGCAGTACTTC.

This rearrangement joins TRBV11-3 to TRBJ1-2; no clear D. Trimming cost V 0 bases and J 2 bases, with 7 bases left between them. CDR1 is SGHNT, CDR2 YENEEA, per germline. The CDR3 has 14 residues. CDR3 residues: CASSLEPGNYGYTF. In DNA form, the CDR3 reads TGTGCCAGCAGCTTAGAACCGGGAAACTATGGCTACACCTTC.

This rearrangement joins TRBV4-1 to TRBJ1-2; D remains unclear. The germline V gene has CDR1 MGHRA and CDR2 YSYEKL. This CDR3 has 14 residues. V lost 0 bases, J lost 4 bases, and 9 bases lay in between. The CDR3 sequence is CASSQDTGSYGYTF. For the CDR3, the DNA is TGCGCCAGCAGCCAAGATACGGGTTCCTATGGCTACACCTTC.

The V call is TRBV23-1, the J call TRBJ1-1, with D unresolved. TRBV23-1 is reported as an ORF; its role is uncertain. This CDR3 has 17 amino acids. The V and J ends lost 4 bases and 0 bases respectively, with 18 bases between them. CDR3 loop: CASSPNDLRSLNTEAFF. The DNA for the CDR3 is TGCGCCAGCAGTCCGAACGATTTGAGGTCTCTGAACACTGAAGCTTTCTTT.

This clone occurred a few times. This chain links TRBV20-1 with TRBJ1-2; D is ambiguous. From germline, CDR1 is DFQATT and CDR2 SNEGSKA (reference sequence). CDR3 length: 11 residues. CDR3 region: CSAPGGYGYTF. DNA for the CDR3: TGCAGCGCCCCCGGTGGTTATGGCTACACCTTC.

The rearrangement joins TRBV11-2 to TRBJ2-7, with TRBD2 matching 10 bases. CDR3 length: 15 residues. CDR1 and CDR2 (germline): SGHAT, FQNNGV. The V and J ends lost 5 bases and 3 bases, in that order; junction bases with no gene match: 7. This CDR3 is CASSPAGTSDYEQYF. Here the CDR3 DNA reads TGTGCCAGCAGCCCTGCGGGGACTAGCGACTACGAGCAGTACTTC. The complete variable domain, with remaining parts taken from reference TRBV11-2 and TRBJ2-7, reads EAGVAQSPRYKIIEKRQSVAFWCNPISGHATLYWYQQILGQGPKLLIQFQNNGVVDDSQLPKDRFSAERLKGVDSTLKIQPAKLEDSAVYLCASSPAGTSDYEQYFGPGTRLTVT.